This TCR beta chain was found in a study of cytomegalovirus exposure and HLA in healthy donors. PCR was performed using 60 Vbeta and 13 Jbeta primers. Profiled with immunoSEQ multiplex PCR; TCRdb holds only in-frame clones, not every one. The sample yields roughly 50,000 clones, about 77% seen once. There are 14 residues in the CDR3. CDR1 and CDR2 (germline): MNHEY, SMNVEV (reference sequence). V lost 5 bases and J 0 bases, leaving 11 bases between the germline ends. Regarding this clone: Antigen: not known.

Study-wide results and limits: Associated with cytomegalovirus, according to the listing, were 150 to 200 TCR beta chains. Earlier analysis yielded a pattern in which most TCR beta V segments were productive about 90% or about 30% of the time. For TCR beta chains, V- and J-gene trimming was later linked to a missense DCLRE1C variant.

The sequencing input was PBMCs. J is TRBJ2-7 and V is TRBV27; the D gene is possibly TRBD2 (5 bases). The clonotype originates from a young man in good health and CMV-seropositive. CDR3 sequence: CASSPRDFSYEQYF. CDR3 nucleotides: TGTGCCAGCAGTCCCCGGGATTTCTCCTACGAGCAGTACTTC.